This TCR beta chain was obtained from a study of blood T cell repertoires in COVID-19. Background on the study: Sites across the United States, Italy and Spain contributed samples from acute and convalescent COVID-19. T cells, B-cell-depleted T cells, or PBMCs supplied cDNA or gDNA.

CDR1 and CDR2 from the germline V gene are LNHDA and SQIVND (reference sequence). Trimming shortened V by 5 bases and J by 7 bases, and 12 bases separated the two germline ends. The CDR3 extends over 12 amino acids. In the source study's methods: Cell counts per sample came from amplifying reference gene primers. Clones were sequenced by immunoSEQ multiplex PCR, and TCRdb holds only the in-frame ones, with some missing. The V and J calls and clone size come from that table; D and trimming were worked out from the DNA. Of under 45,000 clones in the sample, around nine tenths were seen once. The chain joins TRBV19 to TRBJ2-7; possibly TRBD1 for D (6 bases). The sequenced sample consisted of peripheral blood. This clonotype was sampled from a human donor in a cohort sampled during active COVID-19. The CDR3 is CASSRTASEQYF. The DNA of the CDR3 is TGTGCCAGTAGTCGGACAGCATCGGAGCAGTACTTC.